Below are 27 T cell receptor beta chains sequenced from a single sample in a study of vaccination and CD4 T cells after COVID-19. Oncomine TCR Beta short-read sequencing was applied to DNA from cultured CD4+ T cells. TCRdb independently ran MiXCR on the PCR reads; one entry per CDR3 protein. Among 21,000 or so distinct CDR3 sequences, 43% were seen once, and the ten largest hold 4.9%. As to time point: late sampling 161 to 241 days after vaccination in three convalescent patients. Treatment: approximately 10-day PBMC culture with coronavirus spike peptide pools or control peptides (ViraFEST assay). Their target antigens are unknown. Sequencing was performed on CD4+ T cells from blood, cultured in vitro, taken about 7 months after SARS-CoV-2 vaccination. Every receptor here comes from a human donor who had recovered from COVID-19.

This rearrangement joins TRBV6-1 to TRBJ1-5, with D maybe TRBD1 (5 bases). Deletions cut 3 bases from V and 3 bases from J, with 9 bases between. CDR1 is MNHNS and CDR2 is SASEGT in the germline V gene. This CDR3 comprises 14 residues. Here the CDR3 reads CASSDVQANQPQHF. CDR3 coding DNA: TGTGCCAGCAGTGATGTACAGGCCAATCAGCCCCAGCATTTT.

This clonotype was detected only a few times. The chain carries TRBV7-3 and TRBJ2-1; a possible D gene is TRBD1 (6 bases). Germline V gives CDR1 SGHTA, CDR2 FQGTGA. The CDR3 is 14 residues long. Trimming took 3 bases from V and 5 from J, leaving 11 bases between them. This CDR3 reads CASSFRGQNNEQFF. Written as DNA, the CDR3 is TGTGCCAGCAGCTTCCGGGGACAAAACAATGAGCAGTTCTTC. The variable domain in full, with the rest retrieved from reference TRBV7-3 and TRBJ2-1, is GAGVSQTPSNKVTEKGKYVELRCDPISGHTALYWYRQSLGQGPEFLIYFQGTGAADDSGLPNDRFFAVRPEGSVSTLKIQRTERGDSAVYLCASSFRGQNNEQFFGPGTRLTVL.

This chain connects TRBV10-3 to TRBJ2-2; 10 bases are a match to TRBD1. The CDR3 sequence is 16 residues long. Unmatched junction bases numbered 5, after V lost 3 bases and J lost 4 bases. Germline CDR1 ENHRY, CDR2 SYGVKD. DNA for the CDR3: TGTGCCATCAGTGATCGGGACAGGGGCGGCACCGGGGAGCTGTTTTTT. Translated: CAISDRDRGGTGELFF.

The CDR3: CASSGDASYNEQFF. CDR3 nucleotide sequence: TGTGCCAGTAGCGGGGACGCATCCTACAATGAGCAGTTCTTC. The gene calls are TRBV6-7 and TRBJ2-1; the match to TRBD2 covers 8 bases. TRBV6-7 is identified as an open reading frame with a role that is uncertain. The length of the CDR3 is 14 residues. The V and J ends lost 9 bases and 1 base, in that order; junction bases with no gene match: 5.

The chain uses TRBV7-9 and TRBJ2-7; a possible D gene is TRBD2 (6 bases). There are 14 residues in the CDR3. V was pared by 6 bases and J by 1 base, with 13 bases between. Germline CDR1 is SEHNR and CDR2 is FQNEAQ (reference sequence). The DNA for the CDR3 is TGTGCCAGCAGACCCCAAGGGACTTCCTACGAGCAGTACTTC. Translated: CASRPQGTSYEQYF.

This clonotype was seen only a few times. This chain joins TRBV6-1 and TRBJ1-1; D gene uncertain. Germline-derived CDR1 and CDR2 are MNHNS and SASEGT. This CDR3 comprises 16 residues. The V end was cut by 7 bases, the J end by 1 base, with 19 bases between. The CDR3 coding sequence is TGTGCCAGCACCCCTCCCTTTAGGGTGAGGAACACTGAAGCTTTCTTT. This sequence encodes CASTPPFRVRNTEAFF.

This clonotype is medium-sized within its sample. CDR3 coding DNA: TGCAGTGCCGGGGACCCCGCTAACTATGGCTACACCTTC. Protein product: CSAGDPANYGYTF. The chain combines TRBV20-1 with TRBJ1-2; the D gene is possibly TRBD1 (5 bases). V was cut by 6 bases and J by 0 bases, with 11 bases left in between. Germline V gene data show CDR1 as DFQATT and CDR2 as SNEGSKA (reference sequence). CDR3 length equals 13 residues.

This clonotype was counted only a few times. The J gene is TRBJ2-5, the V gene TRBV20-1; 7 bases agree with TRBD1. CDR1 and CDR2 from the germline V gene are DFQATT and SNEGSKA (reference sequence). The CDR3 totals 12 residues. Unmatched junction bases numbered 4, after V lost 5 bases and J lost 4 bases. Written as DNA, the CDR3 is TGCAGTGCTCACACAGGGGCAGAGACCCAGTACTTC. Encoded protein: CSAHTGAETQYF.

This clonotype was found a few times. The gene calls are TRBV6-1 and TRBJ1-2; 7 bases line up with TRBD1. Germline CDR1 is MNHNS and CDR2 is SASEGT. V dropped 2 bases and J dropped 0; count of bases not matched to a gene: 0. The CDR3 totals 14 residues. CDR3 loop: CASSEQGANYGYTF. In nucleotides, the CDR3 is TGTGCCAGCAGTGAACAGGGGGCTAACTATGGCTACACCTTC.

J is TRBJ2-3 and V is TRBV7-2; D perhaps matches TRBD2 (5 bases). Trimming removed 5 bases from V and 4 bases from J, with 13 bases in between. The CDR3 spans 14 residues. Germline loops: CDR1 SGHTA, CDR2 FQGNSA. The CDR3 sequence is CASSPGPRADTQYF. The CDR3 bases are TGTGCCAGCAGCCCCGGTCCGCGGGCAGATACGCAGTATTTT.

The chain carries TRBV29-1 and TRBJ1-3; D is uncertain. Trimming removed 5 bases at V and 0 bases at J, with 8 bases between. The germline V gene encodes CDR1 SQVTM and CDR2 ANQGSEA. This CDR3 contains 13 residues. The CDR3 here is CSVMSSSGNTIYF. The CDR3 DNA follows: TGCAGCGTTATGAGTAGCTCTGGAAACACCATATATTTT.

Only a few counts were recorded for this clonotype. The rearrangement links TRBV6-1 to TRBJ2-4, with D hard to call. The V end lost 5 bases, the J end lost 6 bases, and 11 bases lay between the germline ends. This CDR3 spans 13 amino acids. From germline, CDR1 is MNHNS and CDR2 SASEGT. The CDR3 bases are TGTGCCAGCAGTAACGGTCCTGGAAACATTCAGTACTTC. Translated, it gives CASSNGPGNIQYF.

The chain has TRBV2 and TRBJ2-7; TRBD2 agrees at 10 bases. Per germline, CDR1 SNHLY and CDR2 FYNNEI. The length of the CDR3 is 14 residues. V was pared by 4 bases and J by 3 bases, with 3 bases of the junction left unmatched. CDR3 coding DNA: TGTGCCAGCAGTGGGACTAGCGGCCTCTACGAGCAGTACTTC. Amino acid sequence: CASSGTSGLYEQYF.

V usage is TRBV7-3 and J usage is TRBJ2-3; 9 bases are a match to TRBD2. This CDR3 contains 17 residues. Germline values: CDR1 SGHTA, CDR2 FQGTGA. V lost 4 bases, J lost 0 bases, and 8 bases stayed unmatched. CDR3 in DNA: TGTGCCAGCAGCTACCTACCGACTAGCGGTAGCACAGATACGCAGTATTTT. Translated, it gives CASSYLPTSGSTDTQYF.

This chain joins TRBV20-1 and TRBJ2-3, with TRBD2 matching 9 bases. V gave up 3 bases and J gave up 1 base; unmatched junction bases: 5. The CDR3 covers 15 residues. Germline V lookup: CDR1 DFQATT, CDR2 SNEGSKA (reference sequence). The CDR3 reads CSASPSGMGTDTQYF. The CDR3 DNA sequence: TGCAGTGCTAGCCCTAGCGGGATGGGCACAGATACGCAGTATTTT.

CDR3 nucleotides: TGTGCCAGCTCCGGGGGCTTCCAAGAGACCCAGTACTTC. It specifies CASSGGFQETQYF. The rearrangement uses TRBV28 and TRBJ2-5, with D possibly being TRBD1 or TRBD2 (6 bases each). Per germline, CDR1 MDHEN and CDR2 SYDVKM. The CDR3 has 13 residues. V was shortened by 8 bases and J by 1 base, with 11 bases between the two germline ends.

The rearrangement links TRBV6-4 to TRBJ1-5; 7 bases fit TRBD1. CDR1 and CDR2 (germline): MRHNA, SNTAGT. The CDR3 totals 15 residues. V was clipped by 11 bases and J by 1 base; unmatched bases: 11. The CDR3 is CAARGRHQSNQPQHF. The CDR3 bases are TGTGCCGCAAGGGGGCGACACCAAAGCAATCAGCCCCAGCATTTT.

The J gene is TRBJ2-5, the V gene TRBV28; TRBD2 matches 10 bases. Germline V gives CDR1 MDHEN, CDR2 SYDVKM. Trimming at V came to 7 bases and at J to 4 bases, leaving 12 bases not matched to a gene. The CDR3 is 16 amino acids. The CDR3 nucleotides are TGTGCCAGCACCATTACCAGGACTAGCGGACCAGAGACCCAGTACTTC. It codes for CASTITRTSGPETQYF. Variable domain in full (rest from reference TRBV28 and TRBJ2-5): DVKVTQSSRYLVKRTGEKVFLECVQDMDHENMFWYRQDPGLGLRLIYFSYDVKMKEKGDIPEGYSVSREKKERFSLILESASTNQTSMYLCASTITRTSGPETQYFGPGTRLLVL.

V and J are TRBV4-1 and TRBJ1-1, with 10 bases identical to TRBD1. The CDR3 covers 15 residues. Germline V CDR1 and CDR2: MGHRA, YSYEKL. V was clipped by 2 bases and J by 5 bases; unmatched bases: 5. In DNA, the CDR3 is TGCGCCAGCAGCCAAAGACAGGGGGCGGAAACTGAAGCTTTCTTT. This translates into CASSQRQGAETEAFF.

The chain employs TRBV21-1 and TRBJ1-5; the tabulated D call, TRBD1, remains unverified against the DNA. TRBV21-1 is a recognized pseudogene. The CDR3 loop spans 15 amino acids. The CDR3 DNA reads as TGTGCCAGCACCAAGGGACAGAGCACTAATCAGCCCCAGCATTTT. It yields the protein CASTKGQSTNQPQHF.

There are a few counts of this clonotype. The chain joins TRBV20-1 to TRBJ1-1, with D maybe TRBD1 (5 bases). This CDR3 contains 18 residues. Looked up from germline, CDR1 is DFQATT and CDR2 is SNEGSKA (reference sequence). Trimming shortened V by 2 bases and J by 9 bases, and 31 bases separated the two germline ends. The CDR3 loop reads CSARPQFIRDPSFRKAFF. CDR3 DNA sequence: TGCAGTGCTAGACCGCAATTTATCCGGGACCCCTCTTTTCGAAAAGCTTTCTTT.

This clonotype was seen once. The V and J genes are TRBV19 and TRBJ1-1; a possible D gene is TRBD1 (5 bases). The CDR3 length is 15 residues. V dropped 4 bases and J dropped 1 base, with 13 bases sitting between them. The germline CDR1 and CDR2 sequences are LNHDA and SQIVND (reference sequence). This CDR3 reads CASSNVWQGNTEAFF. The CDR3 DNA reads TGTGCCAGTAGTAACGTATGGCAGGGGAACACTGAAGCTTTCTTT.

The chain is built from TRBV20-1 and TRBJ2-3; D unresolved. This CDR3 comprises 13 residues. CDR1 DFQATT and CDR2 SNEGSKA come from the germline V gene (reference sequence). Trimming left V 0 bases short and J 3 bases short, with 7 bases between. In DNA form, the CDR3 reads TGCAGTGCTAGAGATCCCAGAACAGATACGCAGTATTTT. It is translated as CSARDPRTDTQYF.

This clonotype is medium-sized (0.01 to 0.1%) in the sample. V gene TRBV29-1 combines with J gene TRBJ1-1; TRBD1 matches 9 bases. V lost 7 bases to trimming and J lost 6 bases; unmatched junction nucleotides: 18. The CDR3 sequence is 16 residues long. CDR1 and CDR2 (germline): SQVTM, ANQGSEA. CDR3 in amino acids: CSAPRGQGFGGAEAFF. CDR3 in DNA: TGCAGCGCCCCGAGGGGACAGGGTTTTGGAGGGGCTGAAGCTTTCTTT.

As DNA, the CDR3 is TGTGCCAGCAGCTTAGTGTACGCGAGCCGACAGGATACGCAGTATTTT. Protein: CASSLVYASRQDTQYF. The V and J genes are TRBV7-2 and TRBJ2-3, with D tentatively TRBD1 (5 bases). The CDR3 has 16 amino acids. Germline values: CDR1 SGHTA, CDR2 FQGNSA. V gave up 1 base and J gave up 6 bases, with 17 bases separating them.

This chain uses TRBV7-8 with TRBJ2-7; D might be TRBD1 (6 bases). This CDR3 comprises 15 residues. The germline gives CDR1 SGHVS, CDR2 FQNEAQ. V gave up 5 bases and J gave up 3 bases, with 17 bases separating them. CDR3 DNA sequence: TGTGCCAGCAGCCCTCCAGGGGTCTCTTTCTACGAGCAGTACTTC. Translating gives CASSPPGVSFYEQYF. Drawing the rest from reference TRBV7-8 and TRBJ2-7, the complete variable domain is GAGVSQSPRYKVAKRGQDVALRCDPISGHVSLFWYQQALGQGPEFLTYFQNEAQLDKSGLPSDRFFAERPEGSVSTLKIQRTQQEDSAVYLCASSPPGVSFYEQYFGPGTRLTVT.

This clonotype was counted a few times. The V and J genes are TRBV7-2 and TRBJ2-1; 10 nucleotides line up with TRBD2. Germline V lookup: CDR1 SGHTA, CDR2 FQGNSA. The ends lost 1 base at V and 9 bases at J; junction bases unmatched: 9. The CDR3 length is 16 residues. The CDR3 bases are TGTGCCAGCAGCTTAGTTCCTAGCGGGAGTAAAGGTGAGCAGTTCTTC. Translating gives CASSLVPSGSKGEQFF.